Sequencing of this TCR beta chain was carried out in a study of T cells in localized non-small cell lung cancer. Study-wide findings and caveats: Adjacent lung had a median approximately 50 of the 100 largest tumor clones. Sequencing, confined to only one tumor region, leaves heterogeneity possible. Elevated circulating T cell density in blood was associated with longer overall survival.

Germline V gives CDR1 SGDLS, CDR2 YYNGEE. The CDR3 is 17 amino acids. Between the trimmed V and J ends, which lost 0 bases and 8 bases, there was a span of 21 bases. For this clone: Its target is unknown.

Assay: immunoSEQ multiplex PCR; the TCRdb copy retains only in-frame clones and omits some. This table has more than 25,000 clones, about 91% appearing once. The sequence came from a man aged 40 to 70 with stage II lung adenocarcinoma. V usage is TRBV9 and J usage is TRBJ2-4; D is possibly TRBD1 or TRBD2 (6 bases each). The material sequenced was PBMCs, taken before any cancer treatment. Written as DNA, the CDR3 is TGTGCCAGCAGCGTAGGCGTTGGAGGGGGATTGGGAGACATTCAGTACTTC. It specifies CASSVGVGGGLGDIQYF.